The 25 T cell receptor beta chains given below trace back to one sample, sequenced in a study of blood T cell repertoires in COVID-19. Clones were sequenced by immunoSEQ multiplex PCR, and TCRdb holds only the in-frame ones, with some missing. The sample shows fewer than 200,000 clones, roughly 85% of them seen only once. What was sequenced was peripheral blood. These receptors were obtained from a human donor with acute or convalescent COVID-19. The donor label of this sample is uncertain.

The chain is built from TRBV18 and TRBJ1-2; 9 bases match TRBD1. The germline V gene encodes CDR1 KGHSH and CDR2 LQKENI. The CDR3 totals 14 residues. Trimming at V came to 4 bases and at J to 7 bases, leaving 7 bases not matched to a gene. As DNA, the CDR3 is TGTGCCAGCTCACGTCCGGACAGGGGAAGTGGCTACACCTTC. Amino acid sequence: CASSRPDRGSGYTF. Using reference TRBV18 and TRBJ1-2 for the parts outside the CDR3, the full variable domain is NAGVMQNPRHLVRRRGQEARLRCSPMKGHSHVYWYRQLPEEGLKFMVYLQKENIIDESGMPKERFSAEFPKEGPSILRIQQVVRGDSAAYFCASSRPDRGSGYTFGSGTRLTVV.

This clone was observed a handful of times. V gene TRBV4-3 combines with J gene TRBJ2-7; tentatively, D is TRBD1 (6 bases). Trimming left V 4 bases short and J 7 bases short, with 20 bases between. Germline values: CDR1 LGHNA, CDR2 YSLEER. There are 15 residues in the CDR3. The CDR3 protein is CASSPSGQWGREQYF. The CDR3 DNA is TGCGCCAGCAGCCCGTCGGGACAATGGGGGCGGGAGCAGTACTTC.

This chain links TRBV7-3 with TRBJ1-2; TRBD1 matches 7 bases. V was pared by 6 bases and J by 2 bases, with 3 bases of the junction left unmatched. Germline V gives CDR1 SGHTA, CDR2 FQGTGA. This CDR3 contains 13 residues. CDR3 loop: CASSLQGNYGYTF. The CDR3 coding sequence is TGTGCCAGCAGTCTACAGGGGAACTATGGCTACACCTTC. Variable domain in full (rest from reference TRBV7-3 and TRBJ1-2): GAGVSQTPSNKVTEKGKYVELRCDPISGHTALYWYRQSLGQGPEFLIYFQGTGAADDSGLPNDRFFAVRPEGSVSTLKIQRTERGDSAVYLCASSLQGNYGYTFGSGTRLTVV.

This clone was recorded many times. The V gene is TRBV5-4, the J gene TRBJ1-1; weak D call: TRBD1 (5 bases). The CDR3 extends over 16 amino acids. Trimming cost V 3 bases and J 3 bases, with 18 bases left between them. Germline CDR1 is SGHNT and CDR2 is YYREEE (reference sequence). CDR3 sequence reads: CASSSTYLGQDTEAFF. CDR3 bases: TGTGCCAGCAGCTCAACGTACCTGGGGCAAGACACTGAAGCTTTCTTT. The variable domain in full, completed from reference TRBV5-4 and TRBJ1-1, reads ETGVTQSPTHLIKTRGQQVTLRCSSQSGHNTVSWYQQALGQGPQFIFQYYREEENGRGNFPPRFSGLQFPNYSSELNVNALELDDSALYLCASSSTYLGQDTEAFFGQGTRLTVV.

V and J are TRBV12-5 and TRBJ1-1, with D unclear. V lost 5 bases, J lost 5 bases, and 15 bases lay in between. Germline V lookup: CDR1 LGHNT, CDR2 FRNRAP. This CDR3 contains 14 residues. CDR3 amino acids: CASGPPRARTEAFF. Written as DNA, the CDR3 is TGTGCTAGTGGTCCGCCCCGTGCCCGGACTGAAGCTTTCTTT.

The V gene is TRBV5-6, the J gene TRBJ2-5; TRBD1 matches at 7 bases. Trimming cost V 5 bases and J 2 bases; bases outside gene matches: 12. The germline gives CDR1 SGHDT, CDR2 YYEEEE. The CDR3 is 16 amino acids. The CDR3 loop is CASSPVGGRLQETQYF. The CDR3 region has the DNA TGTGCCAGCAGTCCGGTAGGGGGCCGTCTTCAAGAGACCCAGTACTTC.

The CDR3 sequence is CASSQAQTGGNSGNTIYF. The DNA of the CDR3 is TGCGCCAGCAGCCAAGCCCAGACAGGGGGCAACTCTGGAAACACCATATATTTT. The chain is built from TRBV4-1 and TRBJ1-3, with 10 bases aligning to TRBD1. Germline V gene sequence: CDR1 MGHRA, CDR2 YSYEKL. The ends lost 1 base at V and 0 bases at J; junction bases unmatched: 6. The CDR3 is 18 amino acids.

The V gene is TRBV14, the J gene TRBJ1-2; TRBD1 is a possible D gene (5 bases). The CDR3 totals 13 residues. Germline CDR1 and CDR2: SGHDN and FVKESK. V was trimmed by 4 bases and J by 2 bases, leaving 8 bases between them. CDR3 sequence (DNA): TGTGCCAGCAGCCCGCAGGGAAACTATGGCTACACCTTC. Translated: CASSPQGNYGYTF.

The gene calls are TRBV19 and TRBJ2-1; 7 bases match TRBD2. J gave up 5 bases and V 7 bases, and 5 bases lay outside the gene matches. Germline lookup yields CDR1 LNHDA and CDR2 SQIVND (reference sequence). This CDR3 region has 13 residues. This CDR3 reads CASTPGTNNEQFF. CDR3 sequence (DNA): TGTGCCAGTACCCCCGGGACTAACAATGAGCAGTTCTTC.

This clone was seen just once. The rearrangement joins TRBV20-1 to TRBJ2-1; D call uncertain. Germline lookup yields CDR1 DFQATT and CDR2 SNEGSKA (reference sequence). Trimming took off 3 bases at V and 10 bases at J, with 7 bases between the two ends. The CDR3 sequence is 10 residues long. CDR3 coding DNA: TGCAGTGCTAGCCGAGTCGAGCAGTTCTTC. It codes for CSASRVEQFF.

This chain connects TRBV5-4 to TRBJ2-5; 8 bases line up with TRBD1. V was clipped by 4 bases and J by 1 base; unmatched bases: 6. Germline V lookup: CDR1 SGHNT, CDR2 YYREEE (reference sequence). The CDR3 has 15 residues. In DNA form, the CDR3 reads TGTGCCAGCAGCCCATGGACAGGGCTCCAAGAGACCCAGTACTTC. Amino acid sequence: CASSPWTGLQETQYF.

Only one count was recorded for this clone. Different DNA sequences within this sample yield the same CDR3. The chain carries TRBV5-4 and TRBJ1-5; D may be TRBD1 (5 bases). The CDR3 totals 14 residues. From germline, CDR1 is SGHNT and CDR2 YYREEE (reference sequence). Trimming pared 1 base from V and 4 bases from J, leaving 9 bases between. Written as DNA, the CDR3 is TGTGCCAGCAGCTTGCAGGGTTCAAATCAGCCCCAGCATTTT. Translation gives CASSLQGSNQPQHF.

The rearrangement uses TRBV6-1 and TRBJ2-2, with a weak D call TRBD1 (5 bases). The ends were cut back, 2 bases at V and 4 bases at J, with 17 bases in the middle. The CDR3 totals 17 residues. The germline V gene encodes CDR1 MNHNS and CDR2 SASEGT. CDR3 in amino acids: CASSERQGFDVTGELFF. The CDR3, as DNA: TGTGCCAGCAGTGAACGCCAGGGTTTCGATGTCACCGGGGAGCTGTTTTTT.

This sequence joins TRBV7-2 and TRBJ1-2; 12 nucleotides align to TRBD1. The V and J ends lost 0 bases and 5 bases, in that order; junction bases with no gene match: 13. CDR1 is SGHTA and CDR2 is FQGNSA in the germline V gene. This CDR3 has 19 amino acids. CDR3 DNA sequence: TGTGCCAGCAGCTTAGCCTTCGAGGGACAGGGGGCTCGTAGATATGGCTACACCTTC. It yields the protein CASSLAFEGQGARRYGYTF.

The gene calls are TRBV7-2 and TRBJ2-5; a weak D match, TRBD1 (5 bases). The CDR3 has 15 residues. Looked up from germline, CDR1 is SGHTA and CDR2 is FQGNSA. Deletions cut 4 bases from V and 4 bases from J, with 16 bases between. CDR3 sequence reads: CASSSGQGWGETQYF. CDR3 in DNA: TGTGCCAGCAGCTCAGGGCAGGGATGGGGAGAGACCCAGTACTTC.

This rearrangement joins TRBV4-3 to TRBJ1-3, with 12 bases aligning to TRBD1. This CDR3 comprises 16 residues. V was clipped by 3 bases and J by 4 bases; unmatched bases: 4. Germline V gene lookup returns CDR1 LGHNA and CDR2 YSLEER. The CDR3 loop reads CASSQGDRGRGNTIYF. CDR3 coding DNA: TGCGCCAGCAGCCAGGGGGACAGGGGGCGCGGAAACACCATATATTTT.

J is TRBJ1-3 and V is TRBV9; TRBD1 matches 10 bases. Germline loops: CDR1 SGDLS, CDR2 YYNGEE. J lost 4 bases, V lost 3 bases, and 1 base had no gene match. This CDR3 has 14 residues. This CDR3 reads CASSEGQGGNTIYF. CDR3 nucleotides: TGTGCCAGCAGCGAGGGACAGGGGGGAAACACCATATATTTT.

This clone was detected only once. The chain employs TRBV3-1 (or the pseudogene TRBV3-2) and TRBJ2-7; D unresolved. This CDR3 is built from 15 residues. The V end lost 0 bases, the J end lost 0 bases, and 9 bases lay between the germline ends. Germline V CDR1 and CDR2: LGHDT, YNNKEL (reference sequence). CDR3 protein: CASSQDPASSYEQYF. DNA of the CDR3: TGTGCCAGCAGCCAAGATCCTGCTAGCTCCTACGAGCAGTACTTC.

The chain employs TRBV5-1 and TRBJ1-1; the match to TRBD1 covers 12 bases. V shed 0 bases and J 6 bases; nucleotides not matched to a gene: 9. This CDR3 has 17 amino acids. The V gene's germline CDR1 is SGHRS and CDR2 YFSETQ. The chain's CDR3 is CASSLVGQGAFFPEAFF. The CDR3, as DNA: TGCGCCAGCAGCTTGGTGGGACAGGGGGCGTTTTTCCCTGAAGCTTTCTTT.

The V and J genes are TRBV19 and TRBJ1-2; D possibly corresponds to TRBD1 (5 bases). The CDR3 loop spans 14 amino acids. V gave up 5 bases and J gave up 4 bases, with 14 bases separating them. Germline V gene lookup returns CDR1 LNHDA and CDR2 SQIVND (reference sequence). CDR3 nucleotide sequence: TGTGCCAGTAGTCCCCGCGCAGGGTTCTATGGCTACACCTTC. Translated, it gives CASSPRAGFYGYTF.

This clone has just a few counts. The V call is TRBV7-2, the J call TRBJ2-3, with 9 nucleotides matching TRBD2. With V trimmed by 3 bases and J by 3 bases, 10 bases remained unmatched. The CDR3 length is 17 residues. The germline V gene encodes CDR1 SGHTA and CDR2 FQGNSA. The CDR3 region is CASSFGSGGLVTDTQYF. The CDR3 nucleotides read TGTGCCAGCAGCTTCGGTAGCGGGGGCTTGGTAACAGATACGCAGTATTTT.

The chain has TRBV4-3 and TRBJ2-4, with a possible D match to TRBD2 (5 bases). Trimming took 0 bases from V and 13 from J, leaving 19 bases between them. Per germline, CDR1 LGHNA and CDR2 YSLEER. CDR3 size: 15 residues. Here the CDR3 reads CASSQESGLTPGQYF. The CDR3 DNA follows: TGCGCCAGCAGCCAAGAGTCGGGCCTTACGCCGGGGCAGTACTTC.

A single count supports this clone. The rearrangement links TRBV13 to TRBJ1-2; D might be TRBD1 (6 bases). Trimming removed 4 bases from V and 7 bases from J, with 13 bases in between. In germline, CDR1 is PRHDT, CDR2 FYEKMQ (reference sequence). This CDR3 spans 13 amino acids. CDR3 nucleotides: TGTGCCAGCAGCTCGAAAGACAGGTTTGGCTACACCTTC. This sequence encodes CASSSKDRFGYTF.

The rearrangement links TRBV6-5 to TRBJ1-6; unclear D gene. CDR1 is MNHEY, CDR2 SVGAGI, per germline. This CDR3 is 14 amino acids long. The V gene lost 0 bases and the J gene lost 13 bases, with 13 bases spanning the gap. Here the CDR3 reads CASSYSPGFNPLHF. CDR3 DNA sequence: TGTGCCAGCAGTTACTCGCCCGGGTTCAATCCCCTCCACTTT.

This clone was observed a handful of times. The V and J genes are TRBV4-1 and TRBJ1-4; 7 bases map to TRBD1. The CDR3 spans 14 residues. The V gene's germline CDR1 is MGHRA and CDR2 YSYEKL. V gave up 4 bases and J gave up 5 bases; unmatched junction bases: 4. CDR3 sequence reads: CASSLQGNNEKLFF. CDR3 nucleotide sequence: TGCGCCAGCAGCCTACAGGGGAACAATGAAAAACTGTTTTTT.